The 10 T cell receptor beta chains given below trace back to one sample, sequenced in a study of siplizumab effects on memory and regulatory T cells. Profiling relied on immunoSEQ multiplex PCR, and the TCRdb table lists in-frame clones only, not all of them. This table holds some 120,000 clones, roughly 94% found once. Sequencing input: non-Treg CD4+ T cells sorted from blood. The receptors were gathered from a human donor in good health.

This clone is a singleton in its sample. This chain uses TRBV18 with TRBJ2-5, with unresolved D. The CDR3 runs to 11 residues. V was shortened by 6 bases and J by 3 bases, with 5 bases between the two germline ends. Germline CDR1 and CDR2: KGHSH and LQKENI. This CDR3 is CASSPKETQYF. CDR3 nucleotides: TGTGCCAGCTCTCCAAAAGAGACCCAGTACTTC.

This clone was observed once. CDR3 loop: CASTGRGSTGELFF. Written as DNA, the CDR3 is TGTGCCAGCACGGGGCGGGGGAGCACCGGGGAGCTGTTTTTT. The chain uses TRBV5-5 and TRBJ2-2, with 7 bases identical to TRBD2. Unmatched junction bases numbered 6, after V lost 6 bases and J lost 4 bases. This CDR3 has 14 residues. Germline loops: CDR1 SGHKS, CDR2 YYEKEE (reference sequence). Based on the CDR3 plus reference TRBV5-5 and TRBJ2-2, the full variable domain is DAGVTQSPTHLIKTRGQQVTLRCSPISGHKSVSWYQQVLGQGPQFIFQYYEKEERGRGNFPDRFSARQFPNYSSELNVNALLLGDSALYLCASTGRGSTGELFFGEGSRLTVL.

The chain is built from TRBV5-6 and TRBJ2-3, with no clear D. The CDR3 length is 15 residues. Trimming pared 0 bases from V and 0 bases from J, leaving 8 bases between. The germline V gene has CDR1 SGHDT and CDR2 YYEEEE. Here the CDR3 reads CASSLAPTSTDTQYF. The CDR3 bases are TGTGCCAGCAGCTTGGCCCCTACTAGCACAGATACGCAGTATTTT.

The V call is TRBV5-4, the J call TRBJ1-6; TRBD1 agrees at 10 bases. The trim removed 3 bases at V and 7 bases at J, leaving 4 bases unmatched. The length of the CDR3 is 15 residues. Germline V gene lookup returns CDR1 SGHNT and CDR2 YYREEE (reference sequence). The CDR3 DNA is TGTGCCAGCAGCTGGCCGGGACAGGGGAATTCACCCCTCCACTTT. Encoded protein: CASSWPGQGNSPLHF.

The rearrangement uses TRBV7-6 and TRBJ2-7; TRBD1 might be the D (5 bases). Germline assignment: CDR1 SGHVS and CDR2 FNYEAQ. V was pared by 2 bases and J by 5 bases, with 13 bases between. The CDR3 length is 14 residues. CDR3 residues: CASSLTPQGNEQYF. CDR3 sequence (DNA): TGTGCCAGCAGCTTAACCCCCCAGGGAAACGAGCAGTACTTC. The full variable domain, rest sourced from reference TRBV7-6 and TRBJ2-7, is GAGVSQSPRYKVTKRGQDVALRCDPISGHVSLYWYRQALGQGPEFLTYFNYEAQQDKSGLPNDRFSAERPEGSISTLTIQRTEQRDSAMYRCASSLTPQGNEQYFGPGTRLTVT.

This chain connects TRBV9 to TRBJ2-3, with unresolved D. Germline CDR1 SGDLS, CDR2 YYNGEE. The CDR3 contains 16 residues. V lost 3 bases and J 3 bases, leaving 17 bases between the germline ends. CDR3 protein: CASSARRYTVTDTQYF. The CDR3 region has the DNA TGTGCCAGCAGCGCGAGGAGATATACCGTAACAGATACGCAGTATTTT.

The chain links TRBV4-1 to TRBJ1-1; 10 bases align to TRBD1. V was pared by 5 bases and J by 2 bases, with 11 bases of the junction left unmatched. This CDR3 has 17 amino acids. Germline V lookup: CDR1 MGHRA, CDR2 YSYEKL. CDR3 bases: TGCGCCAGCAGCAAAGGGGGGACAGGGGCCTCAAACACTGAAGCTTTCTTT. Protein product: CASSKGGTGASNTEAFF.

As for this clone: The same CDR3 arises from other DNA sequences in this sample as well. The V call is TRBV20-1, the J call TRBJ2-5, with D tentatively TRBD1 or TRBD2 (6 bases each). Trimming stripped 6 bases from V and 4 bases from J, with 9 bases between. CDR1 and CDR2 from the germline V gene are DFQATT and SNEGSKA (reference sequence). The CDR3 consists of 11 residues. DNA for the CDR3: TGCAGTGCCGAGGGGGGAGAGACCCAGTACTTC. Its protein product is CSAEGGETQYF.

The gene calls are TRBV5-1 and TRBJ1-4; tentative D call: TRBD1 (6 bases). Germline CDR1 SGHRS, CDR2 YFSETQ. CDR3 length: 15 residues. The germline V and J ends were trimmed by 0 bases and 8 bases, with 14 bases remaining between them. DNA of the CDR3: TGCGCCAGCAGCTTGGTGGCGGGGGGCGACGAAAAACTGTTTTTT. Translating it yields CASSLVAGGDEKLFF.

The rearrangement links TRBV27 to TRBJ2-7; 9 bases are a match to TRBD1. The CDR3 is 12 amino acids. Germline V gene data show CDR1 as MNHEY and CDR2 as SMNVEV (reference sequence). V shed 6 bases and J 6 bases; nucleotides not matched to a gene: 3. The CDR3 DNA reads as TGTGCCAGCAGCACAGGGGGCTTCGAGCAGTACTTC. It translates to CASSTGGFEQYF.